This TCR beta chain was sequenced during a study of CD8+CD57+ T cells in acquired aplastic anemia. Study details: The sorted CD4+ and CD8+ cells yielded an average approximately 3.2 ug of DNA. The study obtained about 9.9 million reads on average for CD4+ cells from healthy donors.

This clonotype turned up a few times. The target antigen is unknown. The use of genomic DNA as template underpinned the TCR beta VDJ and CDR3 profiling. TCRdb recomputed calls from the reads with MiXCR, one row per CDR3 protein. This table has around 140,000 distinct CDR3 sequences, roughly 40% appearing once. Study observations and caveats: A significant difference in CD8+ Simpson's diversity between patients and controls was not found. Sharing between patients and controls was observed for some 27 CD8+ CDR3 sequences.

CDR1 and CDR2 (germline): SGHRS, YFSETQ. Trimming took 0 bases from V and 1 from J, leaving 14 bases between them. The CDR3 sequence is 18 residues long. Source material: sorted CD4+, CD8+, or CD8+CD57+ T cells (not recorded which) from PBMCs. The receptor comes from a human donor in good health, serving as a control. The chain recombines TRBV5-1 with TRBJ1-6, with no clear D. CDR3 sequence: CASSLAGGLGSYNSPLHF. The CDR3 coding sequence is TGCGCCAGCAGCTTGGCCGGAGGGCTCGGGTCCTATAATTCACCCCTCCACTTT.